A single sample is the source of the 28 T cell receptor beta chains below, sequenced in a study of OX40 agonist ivuxolimab in advanced cancers. Produced via immunoSEQ multiplex PCR; TCRdb's table is partial and in-frame only. The repertoire includes around 72,000 clones, 80% to 90% of them detected once, and about 17% sits in the top ten. Here the sequenced sample was CD4+ or CD8+ T cells sorted from blood, taken in a trial of the OX40 agonist ivuxolimab. These receptors originate from an adult with an advanced solid tumor such as melanoma, head and neck, liver or kidney cancer.

This clone was seen more than once but under ten times. The rearrangement joins TRBV15 to TRBJ2-5; D possibly corresponds to TRBD1 (5 bases). The germline V gene encodes CDR1 LNHNV and CDR2 YYDKDF (reference sequence). Trimming left V 1 base short and J 0 bases short, with 18 bases between. The CDR3 is made up of 18 amino acids. The CDR3 nucleotides read TGTGCCACCAGCAGAGCGGGCAAAGACAGTTGGTACCAAGAGACCCAGTACTTC. Its translation: CATSRAGKDSWYQETQYF.

The genes are TRBV5-8 and TRBJ2-3; 15 positions match TRBD2. Germline assignment: CDR1 SGHTS and CDR2 YDEGEE. The V gene end was trimmed by 0 bases and the J gene end by 12 bases; junction bases not matched to a gene: 5. The CDR3 is 15 residues long. The CDR3 DNA reads as TGTGCCAGCAGCTTGGAGGGACTAGCGGGAGGCACTCAGTATTTT. Its translation: CASSLEGLAGGTQYF.

This chain links TRBV5-4 with TRBJ2-2; D could derive from TRBD1 or TRBD2 (6 bases each). The CDR3 totals 16 residues. In germline, CDR1 is SGHNT, CDR2 YYREEE (reference sequence). The V gene lost 4 bases and the J gene lost 4 bases, with 17 bases spanning the gap. The chain's CDR3 is CASSSTGARGTGELFF. For the CDR3, the DNA is TGTGCCAGCAGCAGTACGGGGGCGCGGGGCACCGGGGAGCTGTTTTTT.

The chain has TRBV2 and TRBJ2-1; TRBD2 aligns across 12 bases. There are 21 residues in the CDR3. V lost 6 bases to trimming and J lost 0 bases; unmatched junction nucleotides: 18. Germline V lookup: CDR1 SNHLY, CDR2 FYNNEI. Written as DNA, the CDR3 is TGTGCCAGCAGCGGGGACAGGTCGGGGACTAGCGGGCGGAGCTCCTACAATGAGCAGTTCTTC. It encodes CASSGDRSGTSGRSSYNEQFF.

The chain links TRBV5-1 to TRBJ2-5; D call uncertain. The closer fit of TRBJ2-7 to the DNA end suggests the J call may be wrong. This CDR3 comprises 14 residues. Germline lookup yields CDR1 SGHRS and CDR2 YFSETQ. The CDR3 protein is CASSLVPQPSEQYF. In DNA, the CDR3 is TGCGCCAGCAGCTTGGTACCACAGCCTAGCGAGCAGTACTTC.

This chain connects TRBV19 to TRBJ1-1; D is possibly TRBD1 (6 bases). Germline-derived CDR1 and CDR2 are LNHDA and SQIVND (reference sequence). The CDR3 covers 13 residues. Trimming pared 7 bases from V and 1 base from J, leaving 10 bases between. CDR3 DNA sequence: TGTGCCAGTACCACGACAGGGAACACTGAAGCTTTCTTT. It specifies CASTTTGNTEAFF. Using reference TRBV19 and TRBJ1-1 for the parts outside the CDR3, the full variable domain is DGGITQSPKYLFRKEGQNVTLSCEQNLNHDAMYWYRQDPGQGLRLIYYSQIVNDFQKGDIAEGYSVSREKKESFPLTVTSAQKNPTAFYLCASTTTGNTEAFFGQGTRLTVV.

This clone was found once. The chain recombines TRBV5-1 with TRBJ1-2, with TRBD1 as a possible D gene (6 bases). The CDR3 runs to 14 residues. The germline V and J ends were trimmed by 5 bases and 5 bases, with 16 bases remaining between them. In germline, CDR1 is SGHRS, CDR2 YFSETQ. CDR3 region: CASRPIQGPYGYTF. DNA for the CDR3: TGCGCCAGCAGACCCATACAGGGCCCTTATGGCTACACCTTC.

The chain employs TRBV11-2 and TRBJ2-5, with TRBD2 matching 8 bases. This CDR3 is built from 16 residues. CDR1 SGHAT and CDR2 FQNNGV come from the germline V gene. The V and J ends lost 2 bases and 5 bases, in that order; junction bases with no gene match: 10. The CDR3 loop is CASSLSVAGRRETQYF. CDR3 sequence (DNA): TGTGCCAGCAGCTTAAGTGTAGCGGGAAGAAGGGAGACCCAGTACTTC.

This chain uses TRBV7-9 with TRBJ2-1; a weak D match, TRBD2 (6 bases). V lost 5 bases, J lost 8 bases, and 19 bases lay in between. The germline V gene has CDR1 SEHNR and CDR2 FQNEAQ (reference sequence). The CDR3 has 15 amino acids. CDR3 coding DNA: TGTGCCAGCAGCCCTGGAGCCGGGACTGAAGATGAGCAGTTCTTC. Translation: CASSPGAGTEDEQFF.

The chain employs TRBV28 and TRBJ2-7, with a possible D match to TRBD1 (5 bases). Germline CDR1 and CDR2: MDHEN and SYDVKM. The CDR3 extends over 12 amino acids. Trimming took 1 base from V and 4 from J, leaving 5 bases between them. The CDR3 region has the DNA TGTGCCAGCAGTTTATCAGGGTACGAGCAGTACTTC. This encodes CASSLSGYEQYF.

The V gene is TRBV28, the J gene TRBJ1-2, with a weak D call TRBD1 (5 bases). The length of the CDR3 is 15 residues. Per the germline V gene, CDR1 is MDHEN and CDR2 is SYDVKM. The germline V and J ends were trimmed by 2 bases and 4 bases, with 14 bases remaining between them. The DNA for the CDR3 is TGTGCCAGCAGTTTAACGCAGGGAGTGCTCTATGGCTACACCTTC. Translation: CASSLTQGVLYGYTF.

V gene TRBV6-5 combines with J gene TRBJ2-1; no firm D call. This CDR3 has 12 residues. Trimming shortened V by 8 bases and J by 3 bases, and 8 bases separated the two germline ends. Looked up from germline, CDR1 is MNHEY and CDR2 is SVGAGI. The CDR3: CASGYSYNEQFF. The DNA of the CDR3 is TGTGCCAGCGGGTACAGCTACAATGAGCAGTTCTTC.

Notes on this clone: Additional DNA sequences in this sample encode the identical CDR3. This chain uses TRBV27 with TRBJ2-1; D is unclear. The germline gives CDR1 MNHEY, CDR2 SMNVEV (reference sequence). Trimming shortened V by 3 bases and J by 7 bases, and 4 bases separated the two germline ends. CDR3 length equals 11 residues. The CDR3 here is CASSLGNEQFF. CDR3 sequence (DNA): TGTGCCAGCAGTTTGGGGAATGAGCAGTTCTTC.

J is TRBJ2-3 and V is TRBV28; 13 nucleotides agree with TRBD2. V was pared by 5 bases and J by 4 bases, with 18 bases of the junction left unmatched. Looked up from germline, CDR1 is MDHEN and CDR2 is SYDVKM. The CDR3 runs to 20 residues. DNA for the CDR3: TGTGCCAGCAGTATCCGATGGACTAGCGGGAGATCACGGGACGCAGATACGCAGTATTTT. Translated: CASSIRWTSGRSRDADTQYF.

The V and J genes are TRBV7-6 and TRBJ2-1, with D hard to call. The germline CDR1 and CDR2 sequences are SGHVS and FNYEAQ. CDR3 length equals 15 residues. The V end lost 1 base, the J end lost 8 bases, and 15 bases lay between the germline ends. CDR3 nucleotides: TGTGCCAGCAGCTTAGGGGCGGACCTTTGGGATGAGCAGTTCTTC. As protein: CASSLGADLWDEQFF.

The V call is TRBV4-1, the J call TRBJ2-5; D perhaps matches TRBD2 (7 bases). Trimming took off 4 bases at V and 5 bases at J, with 14 bases between the two ends. The germline CDR1 and CDR2 sequences are MGHRA and YSYEKL. There are 14 residues in the CDR3. CDR3 bases: TGCGCCAGCAGCCCCCAAGGGGGGGATGAGACCCAGTACTTC. Protein: CASSPQGGDETQYF.

In this sample, this clone turned up a few times. V usage is TRBV6-5 and J usage is TRBJ1-2; a possible D gene is TRBD1 (6 bases). CDR3 length: 14 amino acids. V was shortened by 6 bases and J by 8 bases, with 19 bases between the two germline ends. Per germline, CDR1 MNHEY and CDR2 SVGAGI. CDR3 in amino acids: CASRDGRGVGGYTF. CDR3 DNA sequence: TGTGCCAGCAGGGATGGCAGGGGCGTGGGAGGCTACACCTTC.

This chain connects TRBV10-1 to TRBJ2-7; D may be TRBD1 (6 bases). The germline gives CDR1 WNHNN, CDR2 SYGVQD (reference sequence). With 4 bases removed from V and 2 bases from J, the gap between germline ends came to 12 bases. CDR3 size: 14 residues. This chain's CDR3 is CASSVGGGTYEQYF. Here the CDR3 DNA reads TGCGCCAGCAGTGTAGGGGGTGGAACCTACGAGCAGTACTTC.

The chain has TRBV5-1 and TRBJ2-2; D gene uncertain. V dropped 6 bases and J dropped 1 base, with 7 bases sitting between them. The CDR3 has 13 amino acids. Germline lookup yields CDR1 SGHRS and CDR2 YFSETQ. The CDR3 spells CASNFLNTGELFF. The CDR3 coding sequence is TGCGCCAGCAACTTCTTGAACACCGGGGAGCTGTTTTTT.

The J gene is TRBJ2-7, the V gene TRBV11-2; possibly TRBD2 for D (6 bases). V was cut by 5 bases and J by 5 bases, with 13 bases left in between. Germline V CDR1 and CDR2: SGHAT, FQNNGV. The length of the CDR3 is 13 residues. The CDR3 sequence: CASSREMVHEQYF. The CDR3, as DNA: TGTGCCAGCAGCCGGGAGATGGTCCACGAGCAGTACTTC.

The gene calls are TRBV5-6 and TRBJ2-1; D remains ambiguous. There are 12 residues in the CDR3. Looked up from germline, CDR1 is SGHDT and CDR2 is YYEEEE. Trimming cost V 4 bases and J 7 bases, with 9 bases left between them. The DNA of the CDR3 is TGTGCCAGCAGCCTTCCTAGGAATGAGCAGTTCTTC. It is translated as CASSLPRNEQFF.

The chain uses TRBV7-9 and TRBJ1-2; D remains unclear. The germline CDR1 and CDR2 sequences are SEHNR and FQNEAQ (reference sequence). V lost 0 bases to trimming and J lost 6 bases, with 11 bases between them. The CDR3 extends over 14 amino acids. The CDR3 bases are TGTGCCAGCAGCTTAGCGACCCAGGCCCATGGCTACACCTTC. This gives the protein CASSLATQAHGYTF.

The chain joins TRBV11-2 to TRBJ2-5; no firm D call. V was cut by 2 bases and J by 4 bases, with 2 bases left in between. The CDR3 has 11 residues. Germline values: CDR1 SGHAT, CDR2 FQNNGV. The CDR3 DNA reads TGTGCCAGCAGCTTAATAGAGACCCAGTACTTC. Translation: CASSLIETQYF. Looking up the rest from reference TRBV11-2 and TRBJ2-5 gives the full variable domain: EAGVAQSPRYKIIEKRQSVAFWCNPISGHATLYWYQQILGQGPKLLIQFQNNGVVDDSQLPKDRFSAERLKGVDSTLKIQPAKLEDSAVYLCASSLIETQYFGPGTRLLVL.

This rearrangement joins TRBV29-1 to TRBJ1-5; D is undetermined. The germline V gene encodes CDR1 SQVTM and CDR2 ANQGSEA. The CDR3 sequence is 14 residues long. V lost 4 bases to trimming and J lost 0 bases, with 10 bases between them. CDR3 DNA: TGCAGCGTTGTATTAGGGTATAGCAATCAGCCCCAGCATTTT. Amino acid sequence: CSVVLGYSNQPQHF.

J is TRBJ2-2 and V is TRBV10-3; tentatively, D is TRBD2 (6 bases). Germline V lookup: CDR1 ENHRY, CDR2 SYGVKD. The CDR3 totals 14 residues. Trimming shortened V by 11 bases and J by 5 bases, and 18 bases separated the two germline ends. CDR3 residues: CAAQGFGGTGELFF. In DNA form, the CDR3 reads TGTGCCGCTCAGGGATTCGGGGGAACCGGGGAGCTGTTTTTT.

The CDR3 DNA reads as TGTGCCAGCAGTTTACTGGGGGTGGGCACTGAAGCTTTCTTT. Translated, it gives CASSLLGVGTEAFF. The V call is TRBV27, the J call TRBJ1-1, with D possibly TRBD1 on 5 matching bases. Germline lookup yields CDR1 MNHEY and CDR2 SMNVEV (reference sequence). The CDR3 is 14 residues long. V was shortened by 2 bases and J by 4 bases, with 11 bases between the two germline ends.

V and J are TRBV6-6 and TRBJ1-1, with 7 bases identical to TRBD1. This CDR3 has 16 residues. Per germline, CDR1 MNHNY and CDR2 SVGAGI (reference sequence). Trimming at V came to 0 bases and at J to 1 base, leaving 5 bases not matched to a gene. DNA for the CDR3: TGTGCCAGCAGTTACTCGACAGGGAATGGGAACACTGAAGCTTTCTTT. It is translated as CASSYSTGNGNTEAFF.

The chain is built from TRBV6-1 and TRBJ2-3, with 7 positions matching TRBD2. This CDR3 spans 16 amino acids. V gave up 4 bases and J gave up 2 bases; unmatched junction bases: 9. Per germline, CDR1 MNHNS and CDR2 SASEGT. The CDR3 DNA is TGTGCCAGCAGTGGCCGGGTAGCGGGTATCACAGATACGCAGTATTTT. Protein sequence: CASSGRVAGITDTQYF.